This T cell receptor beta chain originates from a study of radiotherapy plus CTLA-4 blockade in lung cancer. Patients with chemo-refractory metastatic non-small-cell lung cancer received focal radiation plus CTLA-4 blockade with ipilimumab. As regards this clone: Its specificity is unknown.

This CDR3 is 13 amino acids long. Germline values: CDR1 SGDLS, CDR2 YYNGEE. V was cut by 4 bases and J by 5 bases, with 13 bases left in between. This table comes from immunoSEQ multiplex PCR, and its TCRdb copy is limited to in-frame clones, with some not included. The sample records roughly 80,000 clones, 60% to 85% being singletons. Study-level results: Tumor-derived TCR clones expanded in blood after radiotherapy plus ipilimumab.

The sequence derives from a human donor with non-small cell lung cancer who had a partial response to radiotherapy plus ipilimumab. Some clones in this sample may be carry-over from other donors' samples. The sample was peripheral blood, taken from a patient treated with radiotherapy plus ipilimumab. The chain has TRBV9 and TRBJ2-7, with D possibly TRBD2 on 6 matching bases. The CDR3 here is CASSPVAGNEQYF. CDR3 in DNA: TGTGCCAGCAGCCCCGTGGCGGGAAACGAGCAGTACTTC.